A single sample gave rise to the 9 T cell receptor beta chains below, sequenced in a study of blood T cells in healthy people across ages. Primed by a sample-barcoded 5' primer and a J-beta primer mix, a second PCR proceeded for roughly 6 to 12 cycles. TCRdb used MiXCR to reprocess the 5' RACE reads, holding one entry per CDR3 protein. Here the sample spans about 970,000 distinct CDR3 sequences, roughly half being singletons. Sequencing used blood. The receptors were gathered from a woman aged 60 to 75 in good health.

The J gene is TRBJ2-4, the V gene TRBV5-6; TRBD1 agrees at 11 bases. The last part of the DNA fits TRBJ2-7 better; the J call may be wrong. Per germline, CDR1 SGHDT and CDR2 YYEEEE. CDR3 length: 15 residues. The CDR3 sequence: CASSLPGQGVYEQYF. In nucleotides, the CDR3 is TGTGCCAGCAGCCTGCCGGGACAGGGGGTCTACGAGCAGTACTTC.

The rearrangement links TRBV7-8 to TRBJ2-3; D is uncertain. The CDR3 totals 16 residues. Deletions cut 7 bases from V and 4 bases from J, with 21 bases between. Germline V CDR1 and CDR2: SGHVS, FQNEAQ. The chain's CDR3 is CASTPHPLRTPDTQYF. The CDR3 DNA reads TGTGCCAGCACCCCGCACCCCCTACGGACCCCAGATACGCAGTATTTT. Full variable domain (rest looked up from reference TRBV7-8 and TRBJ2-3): GAGVSQSPRYKVAKRGQDVALRCDPISGHVSLFWYQQALGQGPEFLTYFQNEAQLDKSGLPSDRFFAERPEGSVSTLKIQRTQQEDSAVYLCASTPHPLRTPDTQYFGPGTRLTVL.

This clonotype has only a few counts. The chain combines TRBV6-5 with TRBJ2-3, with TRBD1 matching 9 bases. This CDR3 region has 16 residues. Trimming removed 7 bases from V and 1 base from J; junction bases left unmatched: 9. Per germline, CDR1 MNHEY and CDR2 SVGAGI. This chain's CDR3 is CASTRGTGLGTDTQYF. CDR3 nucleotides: TGTGCCAGCACCAGAGGGACAGGGCTTGGCACAGATACGCAGTATTTT.

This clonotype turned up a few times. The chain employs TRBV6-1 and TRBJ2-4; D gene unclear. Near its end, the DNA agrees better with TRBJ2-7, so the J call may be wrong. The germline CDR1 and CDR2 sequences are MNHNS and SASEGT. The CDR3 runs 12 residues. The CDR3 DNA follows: TGTGCCAGCAGTGAAGGACCCTACGAGCAGTACTTC. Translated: CASSEGPYEQYF.

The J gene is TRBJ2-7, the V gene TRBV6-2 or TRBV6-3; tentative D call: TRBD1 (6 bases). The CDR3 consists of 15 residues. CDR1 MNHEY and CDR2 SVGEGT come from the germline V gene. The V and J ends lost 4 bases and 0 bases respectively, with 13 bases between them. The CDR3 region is CASSSSGTHSYEQYF. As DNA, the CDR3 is TGTGCCAGCAGTTCGTCCGGGACACACTCCTACGAGCAGTACTTC.

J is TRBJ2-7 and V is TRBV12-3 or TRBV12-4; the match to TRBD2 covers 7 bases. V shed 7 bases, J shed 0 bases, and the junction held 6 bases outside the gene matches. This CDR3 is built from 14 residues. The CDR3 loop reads CASTSSGLSYEQYF. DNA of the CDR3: TGTGCCAGCACCTCTAGCGGACTCTCCTACGAGCAGTACTTC.

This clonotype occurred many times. CDR3 bases: TGTGCCATCAGTGGGAGGTGGGACACCGGACTAGCGGGAGGGCCAAGCTCCTACGAGCAGTACTTC. Protein sequence: CAISGRWDTGLAGGPSSYEQYF. The rearrangement joins TRBV10-3 to TRBJ2-7, with 15 bases matching TRBD2. Germline V gene data show CDR1 as ENHRY and CDR2 as SYGVKD. This CDR3 region has 22 residues. Trimming took 4 bases from V and 0 from J; bases not matched to a gene: 19.

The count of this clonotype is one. The CDR3: CASSPVPDRVYEQYF. CDR3 nucleotide sequence: TGCGCCAGCAGTCCCGTGCCTGACAGGGTATACGAGCAGTACTTC. V and J are TRBV5-1 and TRBJ2-4, with 7 bases lining up with TRBD1. The J call is uncertain, as TRBJ2-7 better fits the DNA end. This CDR3 is 15 amino acids long. Germline V lookup: CDR1 SGHRS, CDR2 YFSETQ.

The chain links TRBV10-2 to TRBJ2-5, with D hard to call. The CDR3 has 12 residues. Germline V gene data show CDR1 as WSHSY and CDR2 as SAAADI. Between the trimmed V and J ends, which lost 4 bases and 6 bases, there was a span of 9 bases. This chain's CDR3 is CASSGDGQTQYF. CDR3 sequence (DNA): TGCGCCAGCAGTGGAGACGGACAGACCCAGTACTTC.